In its sample, the clone carrying this TCR beta chain was seen a few times. Its target is not known. Sequencing used immunoSEQ multiplex PCR; TCRdb keeps in-frame clones, though not all of them. The sample carries fewer than 3,500 clones, more than 65% recorded once. Trimming left V 6 bases short and J 7 bases short, with 16 bases between. This CDR3 region has 14 residues. Per germline, CDR1 LNHDA and CDR2 SQIVND (reference sequence). These data originate in a study of brain metastases from non-small cell lung cancer. Study-wide findings and caveats: Fewer infiltrating T cells were found in brain metastases than primaries.

Sequencing was done on a sample of primary lung tumor tissue. This chain joins TRBV19 and TRBJ2-1; no definite D call. This sequence originates from a donor aged 40 or over with non-small cell lung cancer. The CDR3, as DNA: TGTGCCAGTAGATCTCCGGGCGACTCAAATGAGCAGTTCTTC. This translates into CASRSPGDSNEQFF.